Listed here are 16 T cell receptor beta chains from one sample, sequenced in a study of blood T cells in healthy people across ages. Using a J-beta primer mix together with a sample-barcoded 5' primer, a second PCR was run for roughly 6 to 11 cycles. In TCRdb, the 5' RACE reads were re-called with MiXCR into one record per CDR3 protein. The sample contains 800,000 to 1,000,000 distinct CDR3 sequences, around 48% of which appear only once. Sequences were obtained from blood. The receptors come from a man younger than 40 in good health.

The chain recombines TRBV28 with TRBJ2-7, with D unclear. V was trimmed by 7 bases and J by 1 base, leaving 11 bases between them. The CDR3 has 13 residues. Germline CDR1 is MDHEN and CDR2 is SYDVKM. The CDR3 protein is CASILGSSYEQYF. The CDR3 nucleotides read TGTGCCAGCATCCTCGGCAGTTCCTACGAGCAGTACTTC.

The chain joins TRBV12-3 or TRBV12-4 to TRBJ2-5; 11 positions agree with TRBD2. The CDR3 has 16 residues. V shed 3 bases and J 2 bases; nucleotides not matched to a gene: 5. The CDR3 here is CASSFSGLAVQETQYF. CDR3 nucleotide sequence: TGTGCCAGCAGTTTCTCGGGACTAGCGGTTCAAGAGACCCAGTACTTC.

In its sample, this clonotype was seen many times. The chain couples TRBV7-9 to TRBJ2-7; no clear D. Trimming cost V 1 base and J 1 base, with 8 bases left between them. There are 14 residues in the CDR3. Germline CDR1 and CDR2: SEHNR and FQNEAQ (reference sequence). The CDR3 loop is CASSLDGTSYEQYF. As DNA, the CDR3 is TGTGCCAGCAGCTTAGATGGCACATCCTACGAGCAGTACTTC.

This chain links TRBV30 with TRBJ1-5; 8 nucleotides match TRBD1. CDR1 is GTSNPN and CDR2 is SVGIG in the germline V gene (reference sequence). V lost 5 bases to trimming and J lost 0 bases; unmatched junction nucleotides: 3. The CDR3 length is 14 residues. CDR3 sequence: CAWETGDSNQPQHF. The CDR3 coding sequence is TGTGCCTGGGAGACAGGGGATAGCAATCAGCCCCAGCATTTT.

This clonotype was counted a few times. The chain carries TRBV2 and TRBJ2-2; D remains unclear. V was trimmed by 8 bases and J by 5 bases, leaving 18 bases between them. The CDR3 is 15 residues long. Germline values: CDR1 SNHLY, CDR2 FYNNEI. The CDR3 here is CASSLPSGGTGELFF. The CDR3 region has the DNA TGTGCCAGCTCCCTCCCGTCGGGCGGAACCGGGGAGCTGTTTTTT. The whole variable domain, remainder taken from reference TRBV2 and TRBJ2-2, is EPEVTQTPSHQVTQMGQEVILRCVPISNHLYFYWYRQILGQKVEFLVSFYNNEISEKSEIFDDQFSVERPDGSNFTLKIRSTKLEDSAMYFCASSLPSGGTGELFFGEGSRLTVL.

V and J are TRBV20-1 and TRBJ2-7, with TRBD2 matching over 9 bases. Trimming took 6 bases from V and 0 from J; bases not matched to a gene: 9. Per germline, CDR1 DFQATT and CDR2 SNEGSKA (reference sequence). This CDR3 has 15 amino acids. Here the CDR3 reads CSAVGGTSNSYEQYF. DNA of the CDR3: TGCAGTGCCGTGGGCGGGACTAGCAACTCCTACGAGCAGTACTTC.

The chain joins TRBV5-1 to TRBJ2-4, with D perhaps matching TRBD2 (5 bases). Germline CDR1 reads SGHRS; CDR2 reads YFSETQ. This CDR3 spans 14 amino acids. The germline V and J ends were trimmed by 5 bases and 2 bases, with 11 bases remaining between them. CDR3 in amino acids: CASRSEGTKNIQYF. The CDR3 DNA follows: TGCGCCAGCAGATCAGAGGGTACCAAAAACATTCAGTACTTC.

The CDR3, as DNA: TGTGCCAGCAGTGAAGGTGCTTCGAGCTCCTACGAGCAGTACTTC. The encoded protein is CASSEGASSSYEQYF. The chain joins TRBV6-1 to TRBJ2-7; the D is unclear. Germline loops: CDR1 MNHNS, CDR2 SASEGT. The CDR3 totals 15 residues. The germline V and J ends were trimmed by 1 base and 0 bases, with 10 bases remaining between them.

The chain uses TRBV4-2 and TRBJ2-7; D gene uncertain. The germline gives CDR1 LGHNA, CDR2 YNFKEQ. There are 14 residues in the CDR3. Trimming left V 1 base short and J 3 bases short, with 10 bases between. The CDR3 DNA reads TGTGCCAGCAGCCAAGGAGGCTCTAACTACGAGCAGTACTTC. It yields the protein CASSQGGSNYEQYF.

Comments on this clonotype: A much larger clone lies one base from this, so it may be a read error. V usage is TRBV6-6 and J usage is TRBJ2-7, with a possible D match to TRBD1 (6 bases). This CDR3 contains 12 residues. V was cut by 6 bases and J by 5 bases, with 11 bases left in between. CDR1 is MNHNY, CDR2 SVGAGI, per germline (reference sequence). This CDR3 is CASRRTADEQYF. As DNA, the CDR3 is TGTGCCAGCAGAAGGACAGCAGACGAGCAGTACTTC.

This clonotype was seen many times. The chain combines TRBV28 with TRBJ2-7; 9 nucleotides match TRBD1. Germline CDR1 reads MDHEN; CDR2 reads SYDVKM. Trimming removed 5 bases from V and 2 bases from J; junction bases left unmatched: 7. CDR3 length equals 15 residues. The CDR3 reads CASSPGTGMAYEQYF. As DNA, the CDR3 is TGTGCCAGCAGTCCGGGGACAGGGATGGCCTACGAGCAGTACTTC.

This sequence joins TRBV19 and TRBJ2-3; D not certain. With 2 bases removed from V and 9 bases from J, the gap between germline ends came to 18 bases. CDR3 length equals 15 residues. The germline CDR1 and CDR2 sequences are LNHDA and SQIVND (reference sequence). CDR3 DNA: TGTGCCAGTAGTATAATCTTGATTCCCTTTCAAACGCAGTATTTT. Amino acids: CASSIILIPFQTQYF.

The rearrangement links TRBV5-1 to TRBJ2-4; 9 positions match TRBD1. The J call may be wrong; the DNA end is better matched by TRBJ2-5. This CDR3 has 14 residues. CDR1 and CDR2 from the germline V gene are SGHRS and YFSETQ. The CDR3 region is CASSAGTGKETQYF. In nucleotides, the CDR3 is TGCGCCAGCAGCGCCGGGACAGGGAAGGAGACCCAGTACTTC.

This clonotype came up a few times. The chain employs TRBV24-1 and TRBJ2-1; 8 nucleotides line up with TRBD1. The CDR3 extends over 12 amino acids. In germline, CDR1 is KGHDR, CDR2 SFDVKD. V lost 9 bases and J lost 5; bases outside the gene matches: 2. The CDR3 nucleotides read TGTGCCACCTCGGACAGGGACAATGAGCAGTTCTTC. This gives the protein CATSDRDNEQFF.

This clonotype was detected a few times. The V and J genes are TRBV3-1 and TRBJ2-5, with D perhaps matching TRBD1 or TRBD2 (7 bases each). Germline V gives CDR1 LGHDT, CDR2 YNNKEL (reference sequence). Trimming stripped 4 bases from V and 1 base from J, with 10 bases between. The CDR3 runs to 14 residues. The CDR3 nucleotides read TGTGCCAGCAGCCGGGAGGGGGCCCAAGAGACCCAGTACTTC. Its translation is CASSREGAQETQYF.

This clonotype was recorded at least ten times. The chain combines TRBV6-1 with TRBJ1-5, with D maybe TRBD1 (5 bases). The CDR3 is 15 amino acids. V lost 7 bases and J 2 bases, leaving 15 bases between the germline ends. The germline CDR1 and CDR2 sequences are MNHNS and SASEGT. The CDR3 DNA reads TGTGCCAGCACCTCCGGCGGGGGGGGCAATCAGCCCCAGCATTTT. Translating it yields CASTSGGGGNQPQHF.